This T cell receptor beta chain was identified in a study of T cells in localized non-small cell lung cancer. General observations from the study: Multi-region tumor sequencing was not done, so intratumor heterogeneity could not be excluded.

The CDR3 totals 11 residues. Sequenced by immunoSEQ multiplex PCR; TCRdb stores in-frame clones only, minus some. The data hold about 24,000 clones, with under 90% observed a single time. About this clone itself: Its antigen remains unidentified.

The TCR was taken from a man aged 40 to 75 with stage I squamous cell lung carcinoma. V usage is TRBV12-2 and J usage is TRBJ2-7; the tabulated D call, TRBD2, remains unverified against the DNA. TRBV12-2 is marked as a pseudogene. The sequences come from peripheral blood, collected before any cancer treatment. This CDR3 reads CASRQPSGKAF. The CDR3 DNA follows: TGTGCAAGTCGCCAGCCTAGCGGGAAAGCCTTC.